Below, 10 T cell receptor beta chains from the same sample are listed, as sequenced in a study of beta chain features in type 1 diabetes. Study results and limitations: Shortening of TCRB CDR3s, moderate but significant, appeared in all four CD4+ subsets of Type 1 diabetes patients.

The whole isolated RNA underwent reverse transcription, so sequencing captured expressed TCRB transcripts. The data were produced by immunoSEQ multiplex PCR, yet TCRdb's version contains in-frame clones alone and is incomplete. The sample lists around 97,000 clones; 25% to 35% were seen once. Their target antigens are unknown. Sequences were obtained from central memory CD4+ T cells from blood. The receptors here all came from a woman between 18 and 29 years old with type 1 diabetes.

This clone has only a few counts. The chain carries TRBV19 and TRBJ2-2; TRBD2 matches 13 bases. With 7 bases clipped from V and 6 bases from J, the junction kept 5 bases outside the gene matches. This CDR3 comprises 15 residues. CDR1 is LNHDA, CDR2 SQIVND, per germline (reference sequence). The CDR3 spells CASTGTSGMPGELFF. For the CDR3, the DNA is TGTGCCAGTACGGGGACTAGCGGGATGCCCGGGGAGCTGTTTTTT.

This clone was picked up a small number of times. The rearrangement links TRBV11-2 to TRBJ1-2; D gene uncertain. This CDR3 is 17 amino acids long. Per the germline V gene, CDR1 is SGHAT and CDR2 is FQNNGV. Trimming removed 5 bases at V and 6 bases at J, with 25 bases between. CDR3 coding DNA: TGTGCCAGCAGCCGCACTAACGCACGGTCTCCCACTCATGGCTACACCTTC. Amino acid sequence: CASSRTNARSPTHGYTF. The full variable domain, in which reference TRBV11-2 and TRBJ1-2 provide the parts outside the CDR3, is EAGVAQSPRYKIIEKRQSVAFWCNPISGHATLYWYQQILGQGPKLLIQFQNNGVVDDSQLPKDRFSAERLKGVDSTLKIQPAKLEDSAVYLCASSRTNARSPTHGYTFGSGTRLTVV.

This chain joins TRBV28 and TRBJ2-1, with D tentatively TRBD2 (5 bases). The CDR3 covers 13 residues. Trimming shortened V by 3 bases and J by 8 bases, and 11 bases separated the two germline ends. The germline V gene encodes CDR1 MDHEN and CDR2 SYDVKM. In nucleotides, the CDR3 is TGTGCCAGCAGTTTGCGTAGCGTGTATGAGCAGTTCTTC. This gives the protein CASSLRSVYEQFF.

This chain links TRBV7-3 with TRBJ1-1; a possible D gene is TRBD1 (5 bases). Germline CDR1 and CDR2: SGHTA and FQGTGA. The CDR3 loop spans 14 amino acids. V shed 2 bases and J shed 0 bases, with 7 bases lying between them. The CDR3 reads CASSLSGLNTEAFF. CDR3 DNA sequence: TGTGCCAGCAGCTTATCAGGGTTGAACACTGAAGCTTTCTTT.

This clone was recorded once. The V and J genes are TRBV7-2 and TRBJ2-5; TRBD2 is a possible D gene (6 bases). This CDR3 comprises 12 residues. V lost 4 bases to trimming and J lost 4 bases, with 7 bases between them. Germline CDR1 and CDR2: SGHTA and FQGNSA. Here the CDR3 DNA reads TGTGCCAGCAGCTGGAGGGGAGAGACCCAGTACTTC. Protein product: CASSWRGETQYF.

This clone has just a few counts. The rearrangement uses TRBV10-3 and TRBJ1-1; unclear D gene. The germline V gene encodes CDR1 ENHRY and CDR2 SYGVKD. The CDR3 extends over 13 amino acids. Between the trimmed V and J ends, which lost 6 bases and 0 bases, there was a span of 8 bases. CDR3 DNA sequence: TGTGCCATCAGCCAAACATTGAACACTGAAGCTTTCTTT. It encodes CAISQTLNTEAFF.

This sequence joins TRBV12-5 and TRBJ2-5, with unresolved D. The length of the CDR3 is 16 residues. Germline lookup yields CDR1 LGHNT and CDR2 FRNRAP. V lost 2 bases to trimming and J lost 2 bases, with 15 bases between them. The CDR3 DNA is TGTGCTAGTGGTTTGCAACTATCCCTTAATCAAGAGACCCAGTACTTC. Translating gives CASGLQLSLNQETQYF. The entire variable domain, with the rest obtained from reference TRBV12-5 and TRBJ2-5, is as follows: DARVTQTPRHKVTEMGQEVTMRCQPILGHNTVFWYRQTMMQGLELLAYFRNRAPLDDSGMPKDRFSAEMPDATLATLKIQPSEPRDSAVYFCASGLQLSLNQETQYFGPGTRLLVL.

This clone was detected a few times. This chain uses TRBV6-5 with TRBJ2-7, with 10 bases lining up with TRBD1. With 8 bases clipped from V and 3 bases from J, the junction kept 4 bases outside the gene matches. CDR1 MNHEY and CDR2 SVGAGI come from the germline V gene. The CDR3 runs 13 residues. The CDR3 is CASGGQGFYEQYF. CDR3 sequence (DNA): TGTGCCAGCGGGGGACAGGGGTTCTACGAGCAGTACTTC.

The chain couples TRBV7-2 to TRBJ1-2, with 9 bases aligning to TRBD1. Germline CDR1 is SGHTA and CDR2 is FQGNSA. V was clipped by 5 bases and J by 5 bases; unmatched bases: 6. CDR3 length: 14 residues. This CDR3 reads CASSPRQGDYGYTF. The CDR3 DNA is TGTGCCAGCAGCCCACGACAGGGGGATTATGGCTACACCTTC.

This clone was seen more than once but under ten times. The chain joins TRBV5-1 to TRBJ2-3, with a weak D call TRBD1 (5 bases). CDR3 length equals 15 residues. V dropped 0 bases and J dropped 4 bases, with 12 bases sitting between them. CDR1 and CDR2 (germline): SGHRS, YFSETQ. For the CDR3, the DNA is TGCGCCAGCAGCTTGGGCCAGGGTTCATCAGATACGCAGTATTTT. It translates to CASSLGQGSSDTQYF.